The clone carrying this T cell receptor (beta chain) was counted once. The data stem from a study of blood T cell repertoires in COVID-19. Overall study context: The United States, Italy and Spain provided the acute and convalescent COVID-19 samples. PBMCs, B-cell-depleted T cells, or T cells were the source of the cDNA or gDNA that made up the material.

As originally analysed: Researchers report that nucleated cell counts were estimated from reference gene primer amplification. The repertoire was sequenced with immunoSEQ multiplex PCR; TCRdb's copy has only in-frame clones and lacks some. V and J calls and clone size are those listed in that table; D and trimming were worked out from the DNA. In the table there are just under 300,000 clones, more than 85% of which are singletons. This TCR was sampled from a man between 70 and 80 years old with acute or convalescent COVID-19. Sequenced material: peripheral blood.

The CDR3 nucleotides are TGTGCCAGTAGTATTTCCAGGGCTGGGGCCAACGTCCTGACTTTC. This gives the protein CASSISRAGANVLTF. V is TRBV19 and J is TRBJ2-6; possibly TRBD1 for D (5 bases). Germline values: CDR1 LNHDA, CDR2 SQIVND (reference sequence). This CDR3 is built from 15 residues. Trimming shortened V by 3 bases and J by 2 bases, and 8 bases separated the two germline ends.